The 19 T cell receptor beta chains reported below all come from one sample, sequenced in a study of vaccination effects on CD4 cells after COVID-19. The table came from immunoSEQ multiplex PCR; TCRdb's copy has only in-frame clones and leaves some out. The table lists about 58,000 clones, over 65% of them singletons. Investigators separated out CD4+ T cells once 10 days of culture had passed. No antigens are known for them. The sample here was CD4+ T cells from PBMCs cultured without peptide, taken before COVID-19 vaccination. These receptors all stem from a human donor who received a COVID-19 vaccine.

This clone appeared a few times. The chain links TRBV6-1 to TRBJ2-3; D uncertain. This CDR3 has 11 amino acids. V lost 2 bases to trimming and J lost 7 bases, with 4 bases between them. Germline assignment: CDR1 MNHNS and CDR2 SASEGT. CDR3 nucleotides: TGTGCCAGCAGTGAATCTTATACGCAGTATTTT. Translating it yields CASSESYTQYF.

The chain carries TRBV5-4 and TRBJ2-3; D is possibly TRBD1 or TRBD2 (5 bases each). Germline V CDR1 and CDR2: SGHNT, YYREEE (reference sequence). The CDR3 covers 14 residues. Trimming removed 0 bases from V and 4 bases from J, with 9 bases in between. The CDR3 region has the DNA TGTGCCAGCAGCTTGGATGTGGGACCAGATACGCAGTATTTT. Its protein is CASSLDVGPDTQYF.

The V gene is TRBV6-1, the J gene TRBJ2-1; 9 positions match TRBD1. Germline CDR1 is MNHNS and CDR2 is SASEGT. The CDR3 totals 17 residues. V lost 4 bases to trimming and J lost 8 bases; unmatched junction nucleotides: 15. DNA of the CDR3: TGTGCCAGCAGTGGGTTTCCCGGGACAGGGTGGCAGGATGAGCAGTTCTTC. As protein: CASSGFPGTGWQDEQFF.

The V and J genes are TRBV4-1 and TRBJ1-2, with TRBD1 matching over 7 bases. With V trimmed by 1 base and J by 2 bases, 7 bases remained unmatched. Germline lookup yields CDR1 MGHRA and CDR2 YSYEKL. This CDR3 comprises 16 residues. The DNA of the CDR3 is TGCGCCAGCAGCCAAGCGCCTCAGGGGGTAAACTATGGCTACACCTTC. Protein product: CASSQAPQGVNYGYTF.

The V call is TRBV5-8, the J call TRBJ1-4; 9 nucleotides line up with TRBD1. From germline, CDR1 is SGHTS and CDR2 YDEGEE. V gave up 4 bases and J gave up 5 bases; unmatched junction bases: 6. This CDR3 comprises 15 residues. DNA of the CDR3: TGTGCCAGCAGCGTAGGACAGGGGATAAATGAAAAACTGTTTTTT. Translated: CASSVGQGINEKLFF.

The chain employs TRBV2 and TRBJ2-5; D not resolved. The CDR3 length is 11 residues. The germline CDR1 and CDR2 sequences are SNHLY and FYNNEI. V gave up 10 bases and J gave up 2 bases, with 8 bases separating them. The CDR3 here is CATHGQETQYF. CDR3 DNA sequence: TGTGCCACCCACGGTCAAGAGACCCAGTACTTC.

The chain joins TRBV24-1 to TRBJ2-1; 10 bases map to TRBD2. CDR1 KGHDR and CDR2 SFDVKD come from the germline V gene. V trimming: 4 bases; J trimming: 0 bases; junction bases outside the gene matches: 2. CDR3 length: 16 amino acids. CDR3 nucleotides: TGTGCCACCAGTGACCCTAGCGGGGGCTCCTACAATGAGCAGTTCTTC. Translated, it gives CATSDPSGGSYNEQFF.

CDR3 region: CASSQILRGGAGNTIYF. The CDR3, as DNA: TGCGCCAGCAGCCAAATACTGAGGGGGGGCGCTGGAAACACCATATATTTT. The chain links TRBV4-1 to TRBJ1-3; a weak D match, TRBD1 (6 bases). Trimming left V 2 bases short and J 2 bases short, with 16 bases between. The CDR3 consists of 17 residues. Germline V gene lookup returns CDR1 MGHRA and CDR2 YSYEKL.

This clone was detected a few times. The chain is built from TRBV7-2 and TRBJ2-1; D not certain. CDR3 length: 14 residues. V dropped 5 bases and J dropped 3 bases, with 11 bases sitting between them. Germline CDR1 is SGHTA and CDR2 is FQGNSA. As DNA, the CDR3 is TGTGCCAGCAGCCCTCTTAGCAGCTACAATGAGCAGTTCTTC. It is translated as CASSPLSSYNEQFF.

The genes are TRBV10-3 and TRBJ2-5; 10 nucleotides align to TRBD2. CDR1 and CDR2 (germline): ENHRY, SYGVKD. The V gene end was trimmed by 6 bases and the J gene end by 5 bases; junction bases not matched to a gene: 12. The CDR3 is 16 residues long. Written as DNA, the CDR3 is TGTGCCATCAGCTCGGCCAGCGGGGGGGCAGGCGAGACCCAGTACTTC. Protein sequence: CAISSASGGAGETQYF.

This sequence joins TRBV18 and TRBJ1-2, with TRBD1 matching 10 bases. The CDR3 runs to 14 residues. The germline V gene has CDR1 KGHSH and CDR2 LQKENI. J gave up 6 bases and V 4 bases, and 5 bases lay outside the gene matches. The CDR3 coding sequence is TGTGCCAGCTCACGAGACAGGGGGCAGGATGGCTACACCTTC. It is translated as CASSRDRGQDGYTF. Full variable domain (missing parts from reference TRBV18 and TRBJ1-2): NAGVMQNPRHLVRRRGQEARLRCSPMKGHSHVYWYRQLPEEGLKFMVYLQKENIIDESGMPKERFSAEFPKEGPSILRIQQVVRGDSAAYFCASSRDRGQDGYTFGSGTRLTVV.

The chain recombines TRBV7-2 with TRBJ1-6; D perhaps matches TRBD1 (5 bases). The germline V gene has CDR1 SGHTA and CDR2 FQGNSA. This CDR3 comprises 19 residues. Trimming stripped 5 bases from V and 1 base from J, with 21 bases between. DNA of the CDR3: TGTGCCAGCAGCACCCGATTGGGCGGGGGTTGGTCCTATAATTCACCCCTCCACTTT. This encodes CASSTRLGGGWSYNSPLHF.

This chain joins TRBV5-1 and TRBJ2-5; D gene unclear. Per the germline V gene, CDR1 is SGHRS and CDR2 is YFSETQ. Trimming left V 0 bases short and J 5 bases short, with 8 bases between. The CDR3 consists of 13 residues. CDR3 loop: CASSLVDSETQYF. Written as DNA, the CDR3 is TGCGCCAGCAGCTTGGTAGATTCTGAGACCCAGTACTTC.

The chain recombines TRBV7-8 with TRBJ2-3; tentative D call: TRBD2 (6 bases). V lost 5 bases, J lost 2 bases, and 17 bases lay in between. The CDR3 contains 16 residues. CDR1 is SGHVS, CDR2 FQNEAQ, per germline. CDR3 region: CASSADGTLITDTQYF. The CDR3 DNA is TGTGCCAGCAGCGCGGACGGGACTCTAATCACAGATACGCAGTATTTT.

The chain is built from TRBV7-9 and TRBJ2-3; D may be TRBD1 (6 bases). V dropped 3 bases and J dropped 2 bases, with 12 bases sitting between them. The CDR3 has 15 residues. Germline-derived CDR1 and CDR2 are SEHNR and FQNEAQ (reference sequence). The CDR3 region has the DNA TGTGCCAGCAGCTTCTTTCAGGGGAACACAGATACGCAGTATTTT. Translation gives CASSFFQGNTDTQYF.

CDR3 DNA: TGTGCCAGCAGCCAATTAGGAGGAGCTGAAGCTTTCTTT. Its protein is CASSQLGGAEAFF. V gene TRBV3-1 (or the pseudogene TRBV3-2) combines with J gene TRBJ1-1; D is unclear. CDR1 LGHDT and CDR2 YNNKEL come from the germline V gene (reference sequence). The CDR3 runs 13 residues. V was cut by 2 bases and J by 6 bases, with 10 bases left in between.

J is TRBJ2-3 and V is TRBV4-3; no definite D call. V lost 2 bases and J 2 bases, leaving 20 bases between the germline ends. CDR3 length equals 18 residues. CDR1 is LGHNA, CDR2 YSLEER, per germline. The CDR3 protein is CASSQYTPGSTATDTQYF. The CDR3 DNA follows: TGCGCCAGCAGCCAATACACCCCCGGGTCCACAGCCACAGATACGCAGTATTTT.

The rearrangement uses TRBV28 and TRBJ2-4; TRBD2 might be the D (5 bases). Germline V lookup: CDR1 MDHEN, CDR2 SYDVKM. The CDR3 sequence is 14 residues long. Deletions cut 6 bases from V and 0 bases from J, with 9 bases between. The CDR3 is CASREGIAKNIQYF. The CDR3 bases are TGTGCCAGCAGAGAGGGTATAGCCAAAAACATTCAGTACTTC.

This clone was observed a handful of times. The V call is TRBV7-2, the J call TRBJ2-2; tentative D call: TRBD2 (5 bases). V lost 5 bases to trimming and J lost 2 bases, with 15 bases between them. The CDR3 has 16 residues. The germline V gene encodes CDR1 SGHTA and CDR2 FQGNSA. CDR3 DNA: TGTGCCAGCAGCCCCCGGACTCTCATAAACACCGGGGAGCTGTTTTTT. This gives the protein CASSPRTLINTGELFF.